This T cell receptor beta chain was observed in a study of naive and memory T cell subsets. This clonotype was observed many times. Its cognate antigen is unknown. Treatment here: skin biopsy from PPD injection site in Mantoux-positive individual. A UMI-containing oligonucleotide was joined by 3' ligation to the TCR cDNA template. Biopsied sites were PPD injections in people with a positive Mantoux test. Cells were not sorted; total RNA input targeted about 1 to 1,100 ng. Regarding the study as a whole: Higher TCR numbers at tuberculin sites reflect T cell infiltration, per interpretation.

The SP2 primer and nested alpha and beta constant region primers amplified ligated cDNA in four rounds. Alpha and beta constant region primers primed reverse transcription for blood and skin samples. TCRdb used MiXCR to reprocess the UMI-ligation and nested PCR reads, holding one entry per CDR3 protein. The table includes roughly 13,000 distinct CDR3 sequences, around 5.5% detected once. The sequence derives from an adult in good health. The sample was skin, taken from a tuberculin skin test site.

The CDR3 bases are TGCAGTGCTAGAGCGGGGAACAGTGTACCAGCTTTCTTT. Translated: CSARAGNSVPAFF. This chain joins TRBV20-1 and TRBJ1-1; D is unclear. The V end was cut by 1 base, the J end by 10 bases, with 16 bases between. The CDR3 contains 13 residues. The V gene's germline CDR1 is DFQATT and CDR2 SNEGSKA (reference sequence).